Below are 30 T cell receptor beta chains sequenced from a single sample in a study of shared clonotypes between healthy human individuals. TCRdb's table, derived via immunoSEQ multiplex PCR, lists solely in-frame clones and lacks some. The repertoire has approximately 1,000,000 clones, 70% to 85% of them found once; the top ten carry 0.89%. Source material: memory CD4+ T cells from PBMCs. The sample's subset: CD45RA-negative fraction. All receptors derive from a man between 18 and 29 years old in good health. Some clones in this sample may be carry-over from other donors' samples.

Remarks on this clone: This sample includes further DNA sequences coding for the same CDR3. The chain has TRBV28 and TRBJ2-1; 12 bases match TRBD2. This CDR3 contains 16 residues. The V gene end was trimmed by 4 bases and the J gene end by 4 bases; junction bases not matched to a gene: 5. Germline CDR1 is MDHEN and CDR2 is SYDVKM. CDR3 nucleotides: TGTGCCAGCAGTTCGCGACTAGCGGGGGTTTACAATGAGCAGTTCTTC. This translates into CASSSRLAGVYNEQFF. Variable domain in full (rest from reference TRBV28 and TRBJ2-1): DVKVTQSSRYLVKRTGEKVFLECVQDMDHENMFWYRQDPGLGLRLIYFSYDVKMKEKGDIPEGYSVSREKKERFSLILESASTNQTSMYLCASSSRLAGVYNEQFFGPGTRLTVL.

The rearrangement uses TRBV6-5 and TRBJ2-2; the D gene is possibly TRBD1 (5 bases). Germline V CDR1 and CDR2: MNHEY, SVGAGI. The CDR3 sequence is 15 residues long. The V gene lost 0 bases and the J gene lost 6 bases, with 11 bases spanning the gap. DNA for the CDR3: TGTGCCAGCAGTTACTCTCCAGGGCGAGCCGGGGAGCTGTTTTTT. Its translation: CASSYSPGRAGELFF.

Only a few counts were recorded for this clone. V gene TRBV2 combines with J gene TRBJ2-5, with 8 bases lining up with TRBD2. The closer fit of TRBJ2-7 to the DNA end suggests the J call may be wrong. The CDR3 is 13 amino acids. CDR1 and CDR2 from the germline V gene are SNHLY and FYNNEI. DNA of the CDR3: TGTGCCAGCAGCCTGGGACTAGAGGTCGAGCAGTACTTC. Translation gives CASSLGLEVEQYF.

The V call is TRBV7-8, the J call TRBJ2-5; the D gene is possibly TRBD2 (6 bases). Germline V gene lookup returns CDR1 SGHVS and CDR2 FQNEAQ. The V end lost 0 bases, the J end lost 5 bases, and 13 bases lay between the germline ends. There are 15 residues in the CDR3. CDR3 residues: CASSLAGLSGETQYF. The CDR3 DNA follows: TGTGCCAGCAGCTTAGCGGGACTCTCAGGGGAGACCCAGTACTTC. The complete variable domain, with remaining parts taken from reference TRBV7-8 and TRBJ2-5, reads GAGVSQSPRYKVAKRGQDVALRCDPISGHVSLFWYQQALGQGPEFLTYFQNEAQLDKSGLPSDRFFAERPEGSVSTLKIQRTQQEDSAVYLCASSLAGLSGETQYFGPGTRLLVL.

The rearrangement links TRBV14 to TRBJ2-3; no clear D gene. The CDR3 is 13 residues long. Trimming took off 1 base at V and 4 bases at J, with 6 bases between the two ends. Germline CDR1 SGHDN, CDR2 FVKESK. The CDR3 region has the DNA TGTGCCAGCAGCCAAGCCGGAGCAGATACGCAGTATTTT. Amino acids: CASSQAGADTQYF.

The V call is TRBV27, the J call TRBJ1-5, with TRBD1 as a possible D gene (5 bases). The V and J ends lost 5 bases and 4 bases respectively, with 12 bases between them. From germline, CDR1 is MNHEY and CDR2 SMNVEV (reference sequence). CDR3 length equals 14 residues. The DNA of the CDR3 is TGTGCCAGCAGTCCAAGACAGAATAATCAGCCCCAGCATTTT. Residues: CASSPRQNNQPQHF.

The chain employs TRBV5-1 and TRBJ2-3; TRBD2 matches at 8 bases. Unmatched junction bases numbered 7, after V lost 0 bases and J lost 4 bases. CDR3 length: 16 residues. Germline CDR1 is SGHRS and CDR2 is YFSETQ. The CDR3 region has the DNA TGCGCCAGCAGCTTGGGGGTAGCGGGATACGCAGATACGCAGTATTTT. Translation: CASSLGVAGYADTQYF. The variable domain in full, with the rest retrieved from reference TRBV5-1 and TRBJ2-3, is KAGVTQTPRYLIKTRGQQVTLSCSPISGHRSVSWYQQTPGQGLQFLFEYFSETQRNKGNFPGRFSGRQFSNSRSEMNVSTLELGDSALYLCASSLGVAGYADTQYFGPGTRLTVL.

The chain combines TRBV5-4 with TRBJ2-5; possible D gene TRBD1, 6 bases. CDR1 is SGHNT, CDR2 YYREEE, per germline (reference sequence). The CDR3 loop spans 13 amino acids. Trimming removed 5 bases at V and 3 bases at J, with 11 bases between. CDR3 DNA: TGTGCCAGCAGGGCCCCAGGGGAAGAGACCCAGTACTTC. Translated, it gives CASRAPGEETQYF.

The chain's CDR3 is CASSESRGGGYTF. The DNA of the CDR3 is TGCGCCAGCAGCGAATCCAGAGGGGGCGGCTACACCTTC. The chain uses TRBV5-1 and TRBJ1-2; 7 bases fit TRBD1. J lost 8 bases, V lost 4 bases, and 8 bases had no gene match. The CDR3 runs to 13 residues. CDR1 is SGHRS, CDR2 YFSETQ, per germline.

DNA for the CDR3: TGTGCCAGCAGCCGGACAGGGAACCACGAGCAGTACTTC. Translating it yields CASSRTGNHEQYF. The rearrangement links TRBV7-3 to TRBJ2-7; 8 nucleotides align to TRBD1. After removal of 5 bases from V and 5 bases from J, the junction contained 5 bases not matched to a gene. This CDR3 is 13 amino acids long. Germline V CDR1 and CDR2: SGHTA, FQGTGA.

As concerns this clone: This specimen includes other DNA sequences encoding the same CDR3. V usage is TRBV5-1 and J usage is TRBJ2-3; 13 bases are shared with TRBD2. J lost 5 bases, V lost 7 bases, and 7 bases had no gene match. The length of the CDR3 is 15 residues. The V gene's germline CDR1 is SGHRS and CDR2 YFSETQ. CDR3 bases: TGCGCCAGCCGAGGACTAGCGGGAGTTGTAGATACGCAGTATTTT. Protein product: CASRGLAGVVDTQYF.

For this clone: Other DNA sequences in this specimen translate into the identical CDR3. The chain employs TRBV5-1 and TRBJ2-3; 12 nucleotides align to TRBD2. J lost 5 bases, V lost 1 base, and 2 bases had no gene match. The CDR3 runs 15 residues. CDR1 SGHRS and CDR2 YFSETQ come from the germline V gene. This chain's CDR3 is CASSLRGLAGDTQYF. Written as DNA, the CDR3 is TGCGCCAGCAGCTTGAGGGGACTAGCGGGAGATACGCAGTATTTT.

The chain links TRBV6-1 to TRBJ2-5; TRBD1 aligns across 9 bases. The CDR3 runs to 15 residues. Germline V lookup: CDR1 MNHNS, CDR2 SASEGT. V gave up 4 bases and J gave up 5 bases; unmatched junction bases: 8. The CDR3 region has the DNA TGTGCCAGCAGTGCCGGGACAGGGTTGTGGGAGACCCAGTACTTC. Its translation: CASSAGTGLWETQYF.

The chain is built from TRBV2 and TRBJ1-5; D perhaps matches TRBD1 (6 bases). This CDR3 spans 12 amino acids. V was trimmed by 8 bases and J by 3 bases, leaving 8 bases between them. Germline V CDR1 and CDR2: SNHLY, FYNNEI. CDR3 coding DNA: TGTGCCAGCCAGGGGAACAATCAGCCCCAGCATTTT. Encoded protein: CASQGNNQPQHF.

The CDR3 DNA is TGCGCCAGCAGCCAAGAGCTGGGAAACACCATATATTTT. This encodes CASSQELGNTIYF. This chain joins TRBV4-3 and TRBJ1-3; D is unresolved. V gave up 0 bases and J gave up 4 bases, with 4 bases separating them. Germline V CDR1 and CDR2: LGHNA, YSLEER. The length of the CDR3 is 13 residues.

This sequence joins TRBV28 and TRBJ2-2; 9 nucleotides match TRBD2. The germline gives CDR1 MDHEN, CDR2 SYDVKM. The length of the CDR3 is 16 residues. The ends lost 4 bases at V and 1 base at J; junction bases unmatched: 4. The CDR3: CASSSGGRGNTGELFF. CDR3 bases: TGTGCCAGCAGTTCCGGCGGGAGGGGGAACACCGGGGAGCTGTTTTTT.

The chain uses TRBV19 and TRBJ2-7; D unclear. The CDR3 is 12 residues long. The V and J ends lost 4 bases and 9 bases respectively, with 13 bases between them. The V gene's germline CDR1 is LNHDA and CDR2 SQIVND (reference sequence). CDR3: CASSSGPYSQYF. The CDR3 coding sequence is TGTGCCAGTAGTAGTGGGCCCTACTCGCAGTACTTC.

A few counts support this clone. V is TRBV2 and J is TRBJ2-3, with D maybe TRBD1 (5 bases). This CDR3 has 12 residues. Trimming cost V 4 bases and J 6 bases, with 8 bases left between them. CDR1 is SNHLY and CDR2 is FYNNEI in the germline V gene. The chain's CDR3 is CASSVDMDTQYF. The CDR3 nucleotides are TGTGCCAGCAGTGTGGACATGGATACGCAGTATTTT.

This clone was observed once. This sample also contains other DNA sequences that code for the same CDR3. The chain joins TRBV11-2 to TRBJ2-1; D remains ambiguous. Germline V gene sequence: CDR1 SGHAT, CDR2 FQNNGV. This CDR3 is 15 amino acids long. Trimming removed 3 bases at V and 3 bases at J, with 12 bases between. The chain's CDR3 is CASSLGLPSYNEQFF. The CDR3 nucleotides read TGTGCCAGCAGCTTGGGCCTCCCCAGCTACAATGAGCAGTTCTTC.

The gene calls are TRBV10-3 and TRBJ2-5; no definite D call. Trimming pared 6 bases from V and 4 bases from J, leaving 24 bases between. This CDR3 contains 17 residues. Germline CDR1 and CDR2: ENHRY and SYGVKD. The CDR3 reads CAISPSAGSEKRETQYF. The CDR3 nucleotides read TGTGCCATCAGCCCGAGCGCCGGGTCAGAAAAACGAGAGACCCAGTACTTC.

The count of this clone is one. The chain recombines TRBV4-3 with TRBJ1-4, with TRBD1 as a possible D gene (6 bases). This CDR3 region has 16 residues. CDR1 and CDR2 from the germline V gene are LGHNA and YSLEER. The V gene lost 2 bases and the J gene lost 6 bases, with 16 bases spanning the gap. The CDR3 spells CASSQSGARLDEKLFF. CDR3 DNA: TGCGCCAGCAGCCAATCAGGGGCCAGGTTAGATGAAAAACTGTTTTTT.

This chain links TRBV7-3 with TRBJ2-2; D uncertain. Trimming left V 2 bases short and J 7 bases short, with 8 bases between. The CDR3 consists of 13 residues. The germline V gene has CDR1 SGHTA and CDR2 FQGTGA. The CDR3 here is CASSLAASGELFF. CDR3 nucleotides: TGTGCCAGCAGCTTAGCGGCCAGCGGGGAGCTGTTTTTT.

This clone was seen just once. The V and J genes are TRBV5-4 and TRBJ2-7, with D possibly matching TRBD1 (5 bases). With 3 bases removed from V and 9 bases from J, the gap between germline ends came to 13 bases. The CDR3 is 12 residues long. Germline CDR1 SGHNT, CDR2 YYREEE (reference sequence). CDR3 sequence: CASSSLGQVQYF. CDR3 nucleotide sequence: TGTGCCAGCAGCTCTCTCGGACAAGTGCAGTACTTC.

J is TRBJ2-1 and V is TRBV25-1, with 12 positions matching TRBD2. Germline V gene lookup returns CDR1 MGHDK and CDR2 SYGVNS. With V trimmed by 6 bases and J by 7 bases, 4 bases remained unmatched. This CDR3 is built from 14 residues. The CDR3 DNA follows: TGTGCCAGCAGAAGGACTAGCGGGACTAATGAGCAGTTCTTC. Protein sequence: CASRRTSGTNEQFF. Complete variable domain (other parts from reference TRBV25-1 and TRBJ2-1): EADIYQTPRYLVIGTGKKITLECSQTMGHDKMYWYQQDPGMELHLIHYSYGVNSTEKGDLSSESTVSRIRTEHFPLTLESARPSHTSQYLCASRRTSGTNEQFFGPGTRLTVL.

The chain couples TRBV7-3 to TRBJ2-2; D is unclear. CDR1 and CDR2 from the germline V gene are SGHTA and FQGTGA. This CDR3 is 12 amino acids long. V was trimmed by 1 base and J by 6 bases, leaving 3 bases between them. The CDR3 nucleotides read TGTGCCAGCAGCTTAATGCCCGGGGAGCTGTTTTTT. This gives the protein CASSLMPGELFF.

The chain combines TRBV28 with TRBJ2-3; 7 bases fit TRBD2. V gave up 8 bases and J gave up 3 bases; unmatched junction bases: 5. Germline V gene data show CDR1 as MDHEN and CDR2 as SYDVKM. There are 13 residues in the CDR3. CDR3 bases: TGTGCCAGCCTGACAGCGGGAACAGATACGCAGTATTTT. It yields the protein CASLTAGTDTQYF. The whole variable domain, filled in from reference TRBV28 and TRBJ2-3, reads DVKVTQSSRYLVKRTGEKVFLECVQDMDHENMFWYRQDPGLGLRLIYFSYDVKMKEKGDIPEGYSVSREKKERFSLILESASTNQTSMYLCASLTAGTDTQYFGPGTRLTVL.

This clone was counted once. The chain employs TRBV18 and TRBJ2-5; TRBD2 matches 9 bases. The end of the DNA aligns better with TRBJ2-7, so the J call may be wrong. The CDR3 consists of 14 residues. Germline CDR1 is KGHSH and CDR2 is LQKENI. This chain's CDR3 is CASSPIAGEYEQYF. CDR3 DNA: TGTGCCAGCTCACCAATAGCGGGAGAGTACGAGCAGTACTTC.

This clone turned up a few times. The V call is TRBV28, the J call TRBJ2-1; 11 bases are shared with TRBD2. V trimming: 5 bases; J trimming: 5 bases; junction bases outside the gene matches: 8. Germline V gene data show CDR1 as MDHEN and CDR2 as SYDVKM. The CDR3 extends over 16 amino acids. This chain's CDR3 is CASSPGTSGPNNEQFF. The CDR3 coding sequence is TGTGCCAGCAGTCCTGGGACTAGCGGACCTAACAATGAGCAGTTCTTC.

In DNA, the CDR3 is TGCGCCAGCAGCCGGGAGGGTAGCCCCCTTTTGGTTGACACCTTC. Protein product: CASSREGSPLLVDTF. The chain employs TRBV4-1 and TRBJ1-2; D gene ambiguous. The V gene lost 4 bases and the J gene lost 12 bases, with 24 bases spanning the gap. This CDR3 is 15 amino acids long. The germline V gene has CDR1 MGHRA and CDR2 YSYEKL.

This clone occurred a few times. The chain uses TRBV27 and TRBJ2-7; D may match TRBD1 or TRBD2 (5 bases each). The CDR3 runs to 14 residues. The germline gives CDR1 MNHEY, CDR2 SMNVEV (reference sequence). Trimming removed 5 bases from V and 4 bases from J, with 15 bases in between. The CDR3 sequence is CASSPGTEGYEQYF. CDR3 nucleotides: TGTGCCAGCAGTCCCGGGACGGAAGGTTACGAGCAGTACTTC.